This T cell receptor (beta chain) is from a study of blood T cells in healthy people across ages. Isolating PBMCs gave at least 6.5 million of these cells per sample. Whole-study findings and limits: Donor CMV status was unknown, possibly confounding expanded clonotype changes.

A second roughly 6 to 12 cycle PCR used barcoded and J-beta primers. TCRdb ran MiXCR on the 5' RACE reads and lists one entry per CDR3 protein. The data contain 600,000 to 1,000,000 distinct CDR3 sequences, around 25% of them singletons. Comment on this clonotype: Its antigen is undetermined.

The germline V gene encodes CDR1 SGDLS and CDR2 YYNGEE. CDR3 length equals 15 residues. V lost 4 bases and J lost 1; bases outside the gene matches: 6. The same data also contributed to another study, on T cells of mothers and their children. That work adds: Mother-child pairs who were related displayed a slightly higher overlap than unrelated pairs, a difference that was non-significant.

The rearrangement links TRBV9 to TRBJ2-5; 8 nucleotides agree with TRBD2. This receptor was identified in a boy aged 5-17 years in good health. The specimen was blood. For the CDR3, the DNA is TGTGCCAGCAGCCCCTTGAGCGGGGGCCAAGAGACCCAGTACTTC. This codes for CASSPLSGGQETQYF.